One sample yielded the 8 T cell receptor beta chains listed below, sequenced in a study of neoadjuvant anti-PD-1 for oral cavity cancer. Described time point: after neoadjuvant nivolumab, at surgical resection. Only in-frame clones appear in the TCRdb table, and some are missing; sequencing was by immunoSEQ multiplex PCR. The sample includes some 14,000 clones, around 75% of them seen just once. The specimen comprised PBMCs, sampled after nivolumab (anti-PD-1) treatment. These receptors all come from a person aged 40 to 85 with oral cavity squamous cell carcinoma.

This sequence joins TRBV5-1 and TRBJ1-2; D unresolved. In germline, CDR1 is SGHRS, CDR2 YFSETQ. Trimming cost V 0 bases and J 0 bases, with 12 bases left between them. This CDR3 has 16 residues. In DNA form, the CDR3 reads TGCGCCAGCAGCTTGGGGGAGTGGGCCCCTAACTATGGCTACACCTTC. It is translated as CASSLGEWAPNYGYTF.

The table lists this clone with a few counts. The chain uses TRBV2 and TRBJ2-1; D not certain. V was clipped by 5 bases and J by 3 bases, with 5 bases between them. The CDR3 runs 12 residues. CDR1 is SNHLY, CDR2 FYNNEI, per germline. The CDR3 DNA is TGTGCCAGCAGTATACTCTACAATGAGCAGTTCTTC. Encoded protein: CASSILYNEQFF.

V and J are TRBV7-6 and TRBJ1-4; a weak D match, TRBD1 (6 bases). V was pared by 4 bases and J by 4 bases, with 13 bases between. Germline lookup yields CDR1 SGHVS and CDR2 FNYEAQ. This CDR3 is 15 amino acids long. CDR3 protein: CASSSQGLSNEKLFF. As DNA, the CDR3 is TGTGCCAGCAGCTCACAGGGACTGAGTAATGAAAAACTGTTTTTT.

CDR3 region: CASSLAVGSSYEQYF. The CDR3 nucleotides read TGTGCCAGCAGCTTAGCAGTGGGGAGCTCCTACGAGCAGTACTTC. This chain joins TRBV11-2 and TRBJ2-7; tentatively, D is TRBD2 (5 bases). The CDR3 spans 15 residues. V was clipped by 1 base and J by 0 bases, with 10 bases between them. Germline CDR1 is SGHAT and CDR2 is FQNNGV.

CDR3 region: CASSLNQGTDTQYF. The CDR3 bases are TGCGCCAGCAGCTTGAATCAGGGCACAGATACGCAGTATTTT. V and J are TRBV5-1 and TRBJ2-3; D is ambiguous. The CDR3 runs to 14 residues. Deletions cut 1 base from V and 1 base from J, with 7 bases between. The germline V gene encodes CDR1 SGHRS and CDR2 YFSETQ.

V gene TRBV7-9 combines with J gene TRBJ2-1; 7 nucleotides line up with TRBD2. The CDR3 contains 15 residues. Germline V CDR1 and CDR2: SEHNR, FQNEAQ (reference sequence). Trimming took 5 bases from V and 3 from J; bases not matched to a gene: 7. The DNA of the CDR3 is TGTGCCAGCAGCCCCCGGCTAGCGGTCTACAATGAGCAGTTCTTC. This codes for CASSPRLAVYNEQFF.

The genes are TRBV6-5 and TRBJ2-5; D gene ambiguous. In germline, CDR1 is MNHEY, CDR2 SVGAGI. There are 13 residues in the CDR3. The V and J ends lost 2 bases and 5 bases respectively, with 9 bases between them. DNA for the CDR3: TGTGCCAGCAGTTACAGTACCGGTGAGACCCAGTACTTC. Its protein product is CASSYSTGETQYF.

The chain uses TRBV19 and TRBJ2-2, with 7 bases matching TRBD2. The CDR3 length is 14 residues. Per the germline V gene, CDR1 is LNHDA and CDR2 is SQIVND (reference sequence). J gave up 7 bases and V 4 bases, and 6 bases lay outside the gene matches. This CDR3 reads CASSTPGLVGELFF. The CDR3 DNA follows: TGTGCCAGTAGTACCCCAGGACTAGTCGGGGAGCTGTTTTTT.